This TCR beta chain was sequenced in a study of CD8 T cells in ankylosing spondylitis. In regard to this clonotype: Its target is unknown.

This CDR3 comprises 14 residues. V lost 3 bases and J lost 0, with 9 bases in between. Germline-derived CDR1 and CDR2 are SQVTM and ANQGSEA. Each CDR3 protein is one row after TCRdb ran MiXCR on the 5' RACE reads. This table holds 650,000 to 800,000 distinct CDR3 sequences, 19% found once. Overall study results and limits: In ankylosing spondylitis blood, a motif of seven to nine highly homologous TCR beta variants appeared characteristic. Peripheral blood samples showed relatively rare disease-linked clones, and these clones were CD8+. Reported data indicate significant enrichment of disease-linked clones within matched ankylosing spondylitis synovial fluid. Reports of some motif variants in reactive arthritis synovial fluid and blood predate this one.

The specimen sequenced was blood, either unsorted or a sorted T cell fraction (not recorded which). The sequence was collected from a male donor with ankylosing spondylitis. The chain has TRBV29-1 and TRBJ2-1; D is unresolved. Here the CDR3 reads CSVEEVNSYNEQFF. CDR3 sequence (DNA): TGCAGCGTTGAGGAAGTTAACTCCTACAATGAGCAGTTCTTC.